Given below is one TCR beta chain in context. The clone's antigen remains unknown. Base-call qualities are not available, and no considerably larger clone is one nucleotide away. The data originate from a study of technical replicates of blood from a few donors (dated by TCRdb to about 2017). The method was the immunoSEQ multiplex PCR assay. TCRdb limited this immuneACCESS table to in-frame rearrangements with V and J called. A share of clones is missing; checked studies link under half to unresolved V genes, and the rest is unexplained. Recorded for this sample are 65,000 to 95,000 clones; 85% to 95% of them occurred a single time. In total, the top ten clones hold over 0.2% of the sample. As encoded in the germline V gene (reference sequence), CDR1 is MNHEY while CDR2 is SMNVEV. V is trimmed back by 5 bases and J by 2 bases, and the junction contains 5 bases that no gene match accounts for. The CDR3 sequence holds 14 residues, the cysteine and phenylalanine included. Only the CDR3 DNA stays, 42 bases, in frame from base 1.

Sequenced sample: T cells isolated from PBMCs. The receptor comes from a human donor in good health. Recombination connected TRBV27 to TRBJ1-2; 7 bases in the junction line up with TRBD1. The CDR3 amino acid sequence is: CASSTLTGNYGYTF. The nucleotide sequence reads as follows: TGTGCCAGCAGTACTTTGACAGGGAACTATGGCTACACCTTC.